This T cell receptor (beta chain) was sequenced during a study of cytomegalovirus exposure and HLA in healthy donors. The CDR3 has 14 residues. After removal of 2 bases from V and 5 bases from J, the junction contained 5 bases not matched to a gene. The germline V gene encodes CDR1 MNHNS and CDR2 SASEGT. Researchers ran the PCR with 60 Vbeta and 13 Jbeta primers. Sequencing used immunoSEQ multiplex PCR; TCRdb keeps in-frame clones, though not all of them. The sample shows 150,000 to 200,000 clones, nearly 80% of them seen only once. The study's findings and limits: As confirmed in vitro, three CMV-associated chains were specific for CMV antigens. The later analysis indicated that the majority of CMV-associated TCR beta chains appeared HLA-restricted.

With regard to this clone: Its specificity is not known.

The chain couples TRBV6-1 to TRBJ1-2; 7 bases fit TRBD1. The sequence came from a middle-aged man in good health and CMV-seropositive. The sample was PBMCs. CDR3 nucleotides: TGTGCCAGCAGTGAACACGCAGGGGGGTATGGCTACACCTTC. This encodes CASSEHAGGYGYTF.